The sequence of this T cell receptor beta chain was determined in a study of blood T cell repertoires in COVID-19. Measured with immunoSEQ multiplex PCR; TCRdb has only the in-frame clones, and not every one. The profile shows around 310,000 clones, roughly 89% of them singletons. After removal of 3 bases from V and 5 bases from J, the junction contained 17 bases not matched to a gene. The germline gives CDR1 SGHTA, CDR2 FQGNSA. The CDR3 sequence is 19 residues long. Cohort allocation depended upon clinical history that participants reported. Two negative PCRs, clearance, or symptom resolution had been documented for recovered Cohort 3 donors.

The chain is built from TRBV7-2 and TRBJ2-1; 9 positions agree with TRBD1. This TCR came from a young woman who had recovered from COVID-19. Sequencing was done on a sample of PBMCs or T cells enriched from blood (not recorded which). The CDR3 DNA reads TGTGCCAGCAGCTTCGCTTATGGGGTACAGGGGGCAGCCCACAATGAGCAGTTCTTC. This codes for CASSFAYGVQGAAHNEQFF.